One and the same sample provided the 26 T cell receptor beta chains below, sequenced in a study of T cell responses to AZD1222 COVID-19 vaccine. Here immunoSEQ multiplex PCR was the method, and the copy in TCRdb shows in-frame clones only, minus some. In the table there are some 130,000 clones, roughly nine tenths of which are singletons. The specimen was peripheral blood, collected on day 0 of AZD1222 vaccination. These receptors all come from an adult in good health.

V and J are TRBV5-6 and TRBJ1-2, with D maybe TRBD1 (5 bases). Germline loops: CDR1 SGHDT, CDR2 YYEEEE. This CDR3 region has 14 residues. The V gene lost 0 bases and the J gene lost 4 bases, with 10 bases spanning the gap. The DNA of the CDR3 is TGTGCCAGCAGCTTGGAAGACAGCGGCTATGGCTACACCTTC. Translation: CASSLEDSGYGYTF.

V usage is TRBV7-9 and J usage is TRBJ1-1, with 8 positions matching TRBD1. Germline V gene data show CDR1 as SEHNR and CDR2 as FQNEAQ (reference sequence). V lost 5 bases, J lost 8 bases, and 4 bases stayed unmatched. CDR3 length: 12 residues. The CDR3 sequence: CASSATGGEAFF. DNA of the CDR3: TGTGCCAGCAGCGCCACAGGGGGAGAAGCTTTCTTT.

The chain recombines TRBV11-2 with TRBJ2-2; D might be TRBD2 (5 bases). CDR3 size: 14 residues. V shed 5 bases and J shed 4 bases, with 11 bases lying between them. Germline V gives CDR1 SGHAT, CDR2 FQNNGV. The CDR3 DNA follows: TGTGCCAGCAGCCTAGCCTGGGTCACCGGGGAGCTGTTTTTT. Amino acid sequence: CASSLAWVTGELFF.

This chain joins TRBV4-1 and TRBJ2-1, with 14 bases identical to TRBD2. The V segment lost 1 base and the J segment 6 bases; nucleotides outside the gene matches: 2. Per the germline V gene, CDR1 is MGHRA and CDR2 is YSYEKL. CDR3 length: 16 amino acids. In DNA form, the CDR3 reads TGCGCCAGCAGCCAAGGGACTAGCGGGAGGATCAATGAGCAGTTCTTC. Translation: CASSQGTSGRINEQFF.

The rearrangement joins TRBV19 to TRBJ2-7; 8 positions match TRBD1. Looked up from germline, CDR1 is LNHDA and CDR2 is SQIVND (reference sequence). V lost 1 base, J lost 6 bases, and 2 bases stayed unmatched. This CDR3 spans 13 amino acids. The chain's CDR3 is CASSIGTGLEQYF. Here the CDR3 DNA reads TGTGCCAGTAGTATAGGGACAGGGCTCGAGCAGTACTTC.

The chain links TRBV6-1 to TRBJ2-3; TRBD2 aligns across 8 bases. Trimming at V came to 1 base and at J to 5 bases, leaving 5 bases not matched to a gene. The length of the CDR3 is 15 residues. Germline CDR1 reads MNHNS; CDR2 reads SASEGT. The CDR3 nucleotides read TGTGCCAGCAGTGAAGGGATGGCGGGAGGAGATACGCAGTATTTT. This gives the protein CASSEGMAGGDTQYF.

CDR3 sequence (DNA): TGCGCCAGCAGCTCGGGGGGCGGGATGGGCGGAAATGAGCAGTTCTTC. Its translation is CASSSGGGMGGNEQFF. V is TRBV5-1 and J is TRBJ2-1, with a possible D match to TRBD2 (7 bases). V lost 3 bases, J lost 7 bases, and 20 bases lay in between. The germline gives CDR1 SGHRS, CDR2 YFSETQ. CDR3 size: 16 residues.

This CDR3 reads CASSIDYSYNEQFF. The CDR3 bases are TGTGCCAGTAGTATTGACTACTCCTACAATGAGCAGTTCTTC. The rearrangement joins TRBV19 to TRBJ2-1, with D perhaps matching TRBD2 (5 bases). The V and J ends lost 3 bases and 0 bases respectively, with 6 bases between them. The CDR3 runs to 14 residues. The germline V gene encodes CDR1 LNHDA and CDR2 SQIVND (reference sequence).

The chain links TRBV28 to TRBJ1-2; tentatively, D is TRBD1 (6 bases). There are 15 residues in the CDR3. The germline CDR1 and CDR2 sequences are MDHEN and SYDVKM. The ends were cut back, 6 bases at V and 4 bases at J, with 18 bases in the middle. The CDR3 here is CASRNSGGRGYGYTF. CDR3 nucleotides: TGTGCCAGCAGGAATAGCGGGGGCCGGGGCTATGGCTACACCTTC.

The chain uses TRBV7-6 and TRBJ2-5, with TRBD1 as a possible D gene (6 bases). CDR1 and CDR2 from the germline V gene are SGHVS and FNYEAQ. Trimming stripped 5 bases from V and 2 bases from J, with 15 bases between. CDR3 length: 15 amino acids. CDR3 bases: TGTGCCAGCAGCCCACAGGGCCGGATACAAGAGACCCAGTACTTC. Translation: CASSPQGRIQETQYF.

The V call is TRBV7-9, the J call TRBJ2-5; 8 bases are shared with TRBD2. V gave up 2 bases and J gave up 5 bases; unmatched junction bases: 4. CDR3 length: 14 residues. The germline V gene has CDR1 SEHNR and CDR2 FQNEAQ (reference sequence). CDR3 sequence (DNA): TGTGCCAGCAGCTTAATGGCGGGAGGCGAGACCCAGTACTTC. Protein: CASSLMAGGETQYF.

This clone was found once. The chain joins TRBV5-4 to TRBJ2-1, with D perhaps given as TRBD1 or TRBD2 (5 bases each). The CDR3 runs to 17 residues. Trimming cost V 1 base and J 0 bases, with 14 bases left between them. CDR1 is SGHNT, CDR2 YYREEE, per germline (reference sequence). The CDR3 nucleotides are TGTGCCAGCAGCTTGTGGGGGAGAGACCCCTCCTACAATGAGCAGTTCTTC. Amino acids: CASSLWGRDPSYNEQFF.

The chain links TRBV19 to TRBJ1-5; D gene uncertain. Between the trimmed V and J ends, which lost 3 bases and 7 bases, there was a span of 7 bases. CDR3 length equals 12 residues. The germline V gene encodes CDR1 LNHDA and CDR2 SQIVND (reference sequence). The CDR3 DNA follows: TGTGCCAGTAGTATGGTGAAGCAGCCCCAGCATTTT. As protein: CASSMVKQPQHF.

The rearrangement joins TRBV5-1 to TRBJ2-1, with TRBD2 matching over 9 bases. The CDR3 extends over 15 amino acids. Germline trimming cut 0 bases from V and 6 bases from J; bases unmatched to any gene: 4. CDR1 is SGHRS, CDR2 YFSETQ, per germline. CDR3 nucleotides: TGCGCCAGCAGCTTGGGTCGCGGGAGGGGCAATGAGCAGTTCTTC. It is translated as CASSLGRGRGNEQFF.

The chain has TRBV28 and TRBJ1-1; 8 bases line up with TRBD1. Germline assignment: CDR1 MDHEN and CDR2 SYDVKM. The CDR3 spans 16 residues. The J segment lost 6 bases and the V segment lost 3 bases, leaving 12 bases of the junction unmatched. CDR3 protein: CASSFGDRGGFSEAFF. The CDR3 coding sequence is TGTGCCAGCAGTTTTGGAGACAGGGGAGGTTTCTCTGAAGCTTTCTTT.

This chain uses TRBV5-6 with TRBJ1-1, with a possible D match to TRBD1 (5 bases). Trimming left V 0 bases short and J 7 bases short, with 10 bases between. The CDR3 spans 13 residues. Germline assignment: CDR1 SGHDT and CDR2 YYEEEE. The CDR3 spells CASSLAQASEAFF. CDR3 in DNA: TGTGCCAGCAGCTTGGCACAGGCCAGTGAAGCTTTCTTT.

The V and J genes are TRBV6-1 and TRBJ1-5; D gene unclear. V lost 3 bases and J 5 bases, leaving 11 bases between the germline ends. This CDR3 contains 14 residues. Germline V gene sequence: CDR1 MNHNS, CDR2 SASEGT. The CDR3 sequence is CASSDRDQYQPQHF. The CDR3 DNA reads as TGTGCCAGCAGTGATCGAGACCAGTATCAGCCCCAGCATTTT.

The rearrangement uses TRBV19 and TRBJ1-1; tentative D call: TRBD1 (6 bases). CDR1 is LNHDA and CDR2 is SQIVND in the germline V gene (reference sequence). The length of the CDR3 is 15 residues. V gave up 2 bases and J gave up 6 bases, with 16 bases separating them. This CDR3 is CASSIRGAQAPEAFF. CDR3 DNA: TGTGCCAGTAGTATACGGGGGGCACAGGCCCCTGAAGCTTTCTTT.

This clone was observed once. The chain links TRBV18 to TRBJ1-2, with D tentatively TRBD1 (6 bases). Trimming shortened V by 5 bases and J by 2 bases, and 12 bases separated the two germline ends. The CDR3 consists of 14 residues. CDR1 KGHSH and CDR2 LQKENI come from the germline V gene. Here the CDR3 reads CASSIPGTNYGYTF. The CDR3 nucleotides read TGTGCCAGCTCAATTCCCGGGACAAACTATGGCTACACCTTC.

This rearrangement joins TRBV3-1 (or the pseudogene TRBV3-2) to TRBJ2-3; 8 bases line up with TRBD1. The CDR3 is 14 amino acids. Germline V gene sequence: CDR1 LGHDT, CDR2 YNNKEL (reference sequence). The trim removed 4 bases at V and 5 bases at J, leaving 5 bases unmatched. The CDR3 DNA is TGTGCCAGCAGCCTCCGGACAGGGCGAGATACGCAGTATTTT. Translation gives CASSLRTGRDTQYF.

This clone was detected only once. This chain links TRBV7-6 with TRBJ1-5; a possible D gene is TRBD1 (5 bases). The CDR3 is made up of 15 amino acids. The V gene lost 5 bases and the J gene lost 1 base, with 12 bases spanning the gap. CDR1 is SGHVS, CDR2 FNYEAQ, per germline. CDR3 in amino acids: CASSRDPGSNQPQHF. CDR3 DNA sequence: TGTGCCAGCAGCAGGGACCCCGGAAGCAATCAGCCCCAGCATTTT.

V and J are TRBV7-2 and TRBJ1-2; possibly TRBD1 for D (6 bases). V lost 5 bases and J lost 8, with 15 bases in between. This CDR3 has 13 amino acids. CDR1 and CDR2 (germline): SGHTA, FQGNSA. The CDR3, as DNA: TGTGCCAGCAGCCAGGCTCGGGGGCCCGGCTACACCTTC. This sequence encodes CASSQARGPGYTF.

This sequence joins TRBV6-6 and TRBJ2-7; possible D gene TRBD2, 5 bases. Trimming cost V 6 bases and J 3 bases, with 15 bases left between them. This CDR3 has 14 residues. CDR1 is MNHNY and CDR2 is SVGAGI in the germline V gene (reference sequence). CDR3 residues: CASRSSAVGYEQYF. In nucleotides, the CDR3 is TGTGCCAGCAGGTCTTCAGCGGTCGGCTACGAGCAGTACTTC.

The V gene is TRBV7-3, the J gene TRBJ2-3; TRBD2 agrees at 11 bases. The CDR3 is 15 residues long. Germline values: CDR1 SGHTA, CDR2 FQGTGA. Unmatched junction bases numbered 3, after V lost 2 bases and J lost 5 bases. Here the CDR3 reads CASSLGLAGGDTQYF. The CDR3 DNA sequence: TGTGCCAGCAGCTTAGGGCTAGCGGGAGGAGATACGCAGTATTTT.

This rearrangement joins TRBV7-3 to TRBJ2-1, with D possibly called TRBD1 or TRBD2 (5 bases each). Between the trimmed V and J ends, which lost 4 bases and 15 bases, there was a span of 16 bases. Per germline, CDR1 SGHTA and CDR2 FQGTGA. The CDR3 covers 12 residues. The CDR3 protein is CASSSGTEGPFF. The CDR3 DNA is TGTGCCAGCAGCTCCGGGACCGAAGGACCGTTCTTC.

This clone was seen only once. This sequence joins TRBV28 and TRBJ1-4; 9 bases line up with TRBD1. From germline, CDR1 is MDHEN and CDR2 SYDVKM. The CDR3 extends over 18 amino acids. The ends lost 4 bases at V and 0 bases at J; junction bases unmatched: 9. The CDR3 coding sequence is TGTGCCAGCAGTTCGTCCGGGACAGGGCCCCCAACTAATGAAAAACTGTTTTTT. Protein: CASSSSGTGPPTNEKLFF.